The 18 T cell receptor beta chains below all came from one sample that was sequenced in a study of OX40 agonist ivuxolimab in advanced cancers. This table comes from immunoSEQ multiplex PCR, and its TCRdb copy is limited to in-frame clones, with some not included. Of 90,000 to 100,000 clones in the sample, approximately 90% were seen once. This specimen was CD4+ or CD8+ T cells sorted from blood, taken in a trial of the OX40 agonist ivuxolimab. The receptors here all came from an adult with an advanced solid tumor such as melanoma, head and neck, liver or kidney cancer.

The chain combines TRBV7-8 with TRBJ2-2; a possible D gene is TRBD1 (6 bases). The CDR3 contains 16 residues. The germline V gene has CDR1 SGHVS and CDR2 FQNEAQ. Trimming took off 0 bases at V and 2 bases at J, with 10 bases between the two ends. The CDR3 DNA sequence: TGTGCCAGCAGCTTAGCGGGACACCTCAACACCGGGGAGCTGTTTTTT. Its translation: CASSLAGHLNTGELFF.

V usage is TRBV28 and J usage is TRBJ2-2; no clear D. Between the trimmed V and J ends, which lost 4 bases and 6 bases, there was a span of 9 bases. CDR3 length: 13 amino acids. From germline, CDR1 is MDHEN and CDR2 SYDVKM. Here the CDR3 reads CASSSGEPGELFF. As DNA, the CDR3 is TGTGCCAGCAGTTCAGGTGAACCCGGGGAGCTGTTTTTT.

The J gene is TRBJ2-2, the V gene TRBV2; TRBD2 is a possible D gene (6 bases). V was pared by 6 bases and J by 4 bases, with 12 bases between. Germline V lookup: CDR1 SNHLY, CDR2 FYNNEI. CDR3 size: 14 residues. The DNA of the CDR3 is TGTGCCAGCAGGCAGACTAGTGGCACCGGGGAGCTGTTTTTT. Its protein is CASRQTSGTGELFF. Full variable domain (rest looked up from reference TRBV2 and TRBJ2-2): EPEVTQTPSHQVTQMGQEVILRCVPISNHLYFYWYRQILGQKVEFLVSFYNNEISEKSEIFDDQFSVERPDGSNFTLKIRSTKLEDSAMYFCASRQTSGTGELFFGEGSRLTVL.

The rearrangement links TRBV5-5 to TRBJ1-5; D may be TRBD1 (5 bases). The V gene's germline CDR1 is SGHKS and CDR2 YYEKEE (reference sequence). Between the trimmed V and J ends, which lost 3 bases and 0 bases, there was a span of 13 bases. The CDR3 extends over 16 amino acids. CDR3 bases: TGTGCCAGCAGCTCAGGACAATTTTATAGCAATCAGCCCCAGCATTTT. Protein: CASSSGQFYSNQPQHF.

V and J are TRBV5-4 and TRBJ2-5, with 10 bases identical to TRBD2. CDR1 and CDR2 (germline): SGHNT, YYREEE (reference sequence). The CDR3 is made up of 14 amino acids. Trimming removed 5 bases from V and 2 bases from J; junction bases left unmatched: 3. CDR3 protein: CASRGTSEQETQYF. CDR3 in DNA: TGTGCCAGCAGGGGGACTAGCGAACAAGAGACCCAGTACTTC.

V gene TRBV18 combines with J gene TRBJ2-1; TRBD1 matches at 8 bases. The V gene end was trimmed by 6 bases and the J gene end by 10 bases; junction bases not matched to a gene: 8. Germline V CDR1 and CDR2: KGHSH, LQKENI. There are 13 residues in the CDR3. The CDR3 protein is CASSPQGAREQFF. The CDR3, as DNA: TGTGCCAGCTCGCCTCAGGGGGCCAGGGAGCAGTTCTTC.

CDR3 bases: TGCGCCAGCAGCTTGGCCAGGTTTGGGAACACTGAAGCTTTCTTT. It is translated as CASSLARFGNTEAFF. The chain links TRBV5-1 to TRBJ1-1; D not resolved. The germline V and J ends were trimmed by 0 bases and 1 base, with 10 bases remaining between them. The CDR3 runs 15 residues. Germline V gene lookup returns CDR1 SGHRS and CDR2 YFSETQ.

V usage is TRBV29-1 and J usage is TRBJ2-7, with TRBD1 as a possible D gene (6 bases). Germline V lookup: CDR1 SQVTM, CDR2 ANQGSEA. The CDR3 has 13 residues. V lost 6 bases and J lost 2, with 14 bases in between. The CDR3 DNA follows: TGCAGCGTGGGGACGGACAGAACCTACGAGCAGTACTTC. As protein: CSVGTDRTYEQYF.

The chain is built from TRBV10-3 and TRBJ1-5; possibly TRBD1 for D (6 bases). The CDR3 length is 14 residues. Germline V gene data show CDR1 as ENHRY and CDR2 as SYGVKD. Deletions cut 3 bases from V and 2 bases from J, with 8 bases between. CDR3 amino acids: CAISERQGNQPQHF. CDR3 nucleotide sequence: TGTGCCATCAGTGAACGACAGGGCAATCAGCCCCAGCATTTT.

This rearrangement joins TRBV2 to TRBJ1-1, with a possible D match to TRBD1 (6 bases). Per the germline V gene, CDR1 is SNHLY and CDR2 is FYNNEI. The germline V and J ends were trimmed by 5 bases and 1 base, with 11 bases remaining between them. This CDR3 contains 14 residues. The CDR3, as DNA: TGTGCCAGCAGTAAAGGACAGCCGAACACTGAAGCTTTCTTT. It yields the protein CASSKGQPNTEAFF.

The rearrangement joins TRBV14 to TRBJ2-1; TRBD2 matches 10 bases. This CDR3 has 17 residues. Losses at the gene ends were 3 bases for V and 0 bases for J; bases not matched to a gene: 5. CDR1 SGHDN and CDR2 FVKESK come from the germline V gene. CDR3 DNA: TGTGCCAGCAGCCATACTAGCGGGATGAGCTCCTACAATGAGCAGTTCTTC. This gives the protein CASSHTSGMSSYNEQFF.

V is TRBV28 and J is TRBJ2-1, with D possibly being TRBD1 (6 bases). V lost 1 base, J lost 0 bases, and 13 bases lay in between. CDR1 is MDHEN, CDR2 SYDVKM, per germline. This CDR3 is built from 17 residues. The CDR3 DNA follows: TGTGCCAGCAGTTTATCGGGTGGACAGAGCTCCTACAATGAGCAGTTCTTC. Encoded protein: CASSLSGGQSSYNEQFF.

In DNA, the CDR3 is TGCGCCAGCAGCCCCGCCCCGACTAGGGGAGAGACCCAGTACTTC. It is translated as CASSPAPTRGETQYF. The V call is TRBV5-1, the J call TRBJ2-5; D is possibly TRBD2 (6 bases). Trimming pared 4 bases from V and 4 bases from J, leaving 17 bases between. Germline values: CDR1 SGHRS, CDR2 YFSETQ. The CDR3 covers 15 residues.

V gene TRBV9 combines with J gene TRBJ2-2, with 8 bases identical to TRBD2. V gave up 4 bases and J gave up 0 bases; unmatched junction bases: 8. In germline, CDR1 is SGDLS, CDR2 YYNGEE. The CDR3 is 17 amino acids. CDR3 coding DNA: TGTGCCAGCAGCCCTCCCGGGGGGGGGTCGAACACCGGGGAGCTGTTTTTT. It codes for CASSPPGGGSNTGELFF.

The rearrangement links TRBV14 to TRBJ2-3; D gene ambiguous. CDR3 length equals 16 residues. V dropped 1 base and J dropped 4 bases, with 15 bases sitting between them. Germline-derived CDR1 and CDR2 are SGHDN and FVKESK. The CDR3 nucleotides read TGTGCCAGCAGCCAAGTGCCAGCCGCCCTCCCAGATACGCAGTATTTT. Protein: CASSQVPAALPDTQYF.

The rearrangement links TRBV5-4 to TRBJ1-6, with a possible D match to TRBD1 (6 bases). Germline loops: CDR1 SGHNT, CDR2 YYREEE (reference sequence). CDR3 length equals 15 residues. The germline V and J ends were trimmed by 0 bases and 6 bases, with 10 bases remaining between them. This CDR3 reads CASSLGGGGNSPLHF. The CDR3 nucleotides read TGTGCCAGCAGCTTGGGAGGGGGGGGTAATTCACCCCTCCACTTT.

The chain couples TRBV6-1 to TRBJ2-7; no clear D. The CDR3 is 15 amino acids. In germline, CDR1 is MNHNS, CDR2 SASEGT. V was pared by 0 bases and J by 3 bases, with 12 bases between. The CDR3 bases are TGTGCCAGCAGTGAAGCGGCTCACCCTATCTACGAGCAGTACTTC. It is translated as CASSEAAHPIYEQYF.

CDR3 sequence reads: CASSSGPVPGEKLFF. The CDR3, as DNA: TGTGCCAGCAGCTCAGGGCCTGTTCCGGGTGAAAAACTGTTTTTT. V is TRBV11-2 and J is TRBJ1-4; possibly TRBD1 for D (5 bases). The CDR3 has 15 residues. Germline loops: CDR1 SGHAT, CDR2 FQNNGV. V was shortened by 4 bases and J by 7 bases, with 16 bases between the two germline ends.